The 10 T cell receptor beta chains in this list originate from one sample, sequenced in a study of blood T cell repertoires in COVID-19. Sequencing used immunoSEQ multiplex PCR; TCRdb keeps in-frame clones, though not all of them. The table includes hundreds of thousands of clones, 87% detected once. Sequencing was carried out using peripheral blood. The receptors derive from a man between 18 and 29 years old with active or convalescent COVID-19.

This clone has a handful of counts. CDR3 in amino acids: CASSLAMGSGPQHF. The CDR3 bases are TGTGCCAGCAGCTTAGCTATGGGGAGCGGCCCCCAGCATTTT. V and J are TRBV7-9 and TRBJ1-5, with unresolved D. The CDR3 consists of 14 residues. CDR1 is SEHNR, CDR2 FQNEAQ, per germline (reference sequence). V dropped 0 bases and J dropped 10 bases, with 13 bases sitting between them.

J is TRBJ1-1 and V is TRBV5-1; TRBD1 agrees at 9 bases. The germline V gene encodes CDR1 SGHRS and CDR2 YFSETQ. The length of the CDR3 is 14 residues. The V segment lost 3 bases and the J segment 1 base; nucleotides outside the gene matches: 1. This chain's CDR3 is CASSWDRANTEAFF. CDR3 coding DNA: TGCGCCAGCAGCTGGGACAGGGCGAACACTGAAGCTTTCTTT.

The V gene is TRBV3-1 (or the pseudogene TRBV3-2), the J gene TRBJ2-5; 11 positions match TRBD2. The CDR3 runs 15 residues. CDR1 is LGHDT and CDR2 is YNNKEL in the germline V gene (reference sequence). V trimming: 1 base; J trimming: 4 bases; junction bases outside the gene matches: 2. CDR3 nucleotides: TGTGCCAGCAGCCAAGGACTAGCGGGGAGAGAGACCCAGTACTTC. It translates to CASSQGLAGRETQYF.

V and J are TRBV3-1 (or the pseudogene TRBV3-2) and TRBJ2-3; 11 bases match TRBD2. This CDR3 is built from 14 residues. Germline CDR1 LGHDT, CDR2 YNNKEL (reference sequence). The ends lost 6 bases at V and 4 bases at J; junction bases unmatched: 3. The CDR3 coding sequence is TGTGCCAGCAGGGCTAGCGGGAGGCCAGATACGCAGTATTTT. Amino acids: CASRASGRPDTQYF.

The chain combines TRBV3-1 (or the pseudogene TRBV3-2) with TRBJ2-7, with no clear D. In germline, CDR1 is LGHDT, CDR2 YNNKEL (reference sequence). Between the trimmed V and J ends, which lost 4 bases and 0 bases, there was a span of 13 bases. The CDR3 spans 15 residues. The CDR3, as DNA: TGTGCCAGCAGCCGGAGTCCTAAACTCTCCTACGAGCAGTACTTC. Translated: CASSRSPKLSYEQYF.

The chain joins TRBV5-1 to TRBJ1-1, with D possibly TRBD1 on 6 matching bases. CDR1 SGHRS and CDR2 YFSETQ come from the germline V gene. The CDR3 runs 16 residues. The ends were cut back, 3 bases at V and 4 bases at J, with 19 bases in the middle. The DNA for the CDR3 is TGCGCCAGCAGCTGGAAGGGGGTAGTGTTGGGCACTGAAGCTTTCTTT. Amino acids: CASSWKGVVLGTEAFF.

The genes are TRBV19 and TRBJ1-5; the D gene is possibly TRBD1 (6 bases). Germline lookup yields CDR1 LNHDA and CDR2 SQIVND (reference sequence). The CDR3 consists of 17 residues. Trimming left V 9 bases short and J 7 bases short, with 28 bases between. The CDR3 protein is CASKRGRTYDWEQPQHF. DNA of the CDR3: TGTGCCAGCAAGCGGGGGCGGACATACGACTGGGAACAGCCCCAGCATTTT.

The rearrangement joins TRBV28 to TRBJ2-1; tentative D call: TRBD1 (6 bases). CDR1 and CDR2 from the germline V gene are MDHEN and SYDVKM. The CDR3 loop spans 13 amino acids. Trimming cost V 7 bases and J 3 bases, with 10 bases left between them. The CDR3 nucleotides are TGTGCCAGCACCCGGGACAACTACAATGAGCAGTTCTTC. Amino acids: CASTRDNYNEQFF. The entire variable domain, with the rest obtained from reference TRBV28 and TRBJ2-1, is as follows: DVKVTQSSRYLVKRTGEKVFLECVQDMDHENMFWYRQDPGLGLRLIYFSYDVKMKEKGDIPEGYSVSREKKERFSLILESASTNQTSMYLCASTRDNYNEQFFGPGTRLTVL.

This CDR3 reads CASSYSMWGRYEQYF. The CDR3 DNA is TGTGCCAGCAGTTACTCGATGTGGGGCAGGTACGAGCAGTACTTC. The genes are TRBV6-2 or TRBV6-3 and TRBJ2-7; D is perhaps TRBD1 (5 bases). The CDR3 loop spans 15 amino acids. Germline loops: CDR1 MNHEY, CDR2 SVGEGT. Trimming took off 0 bases at V and 4 bases at J, with 13 bases between the two ends.

The chain has TRBV27 and TRBJ2-1, with TRBD2 identical over 9 bases. CDR3 size: 15 residues. CDR1 and CDR2 from the germline V gene are MNHEY and SMNVEV (reference sequence). V lost 4 bases to trimming and J lost 6 bases; unmatched junction nucleotides: 7. This CDR3 reads CASSSLAGVGNEQFF. The CDR3 DNA sequence: TGTGCCAGCAGTTCCTTAGCGGGAGTAGGCAATGAGCAGTTCTTC.